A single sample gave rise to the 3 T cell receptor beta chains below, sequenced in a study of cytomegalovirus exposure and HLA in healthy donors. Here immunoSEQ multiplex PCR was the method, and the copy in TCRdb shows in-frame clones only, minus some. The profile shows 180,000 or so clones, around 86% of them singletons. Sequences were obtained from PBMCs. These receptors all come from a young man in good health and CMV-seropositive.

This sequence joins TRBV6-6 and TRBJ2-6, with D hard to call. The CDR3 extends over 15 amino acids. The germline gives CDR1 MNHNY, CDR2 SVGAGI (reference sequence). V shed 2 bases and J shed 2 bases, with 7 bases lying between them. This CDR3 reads CASSYLGAGANVLTF. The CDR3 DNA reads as TGTGCCAGCAGTTACCTAGGCGCTGGGGCCAACGTCCTGACTTTC.

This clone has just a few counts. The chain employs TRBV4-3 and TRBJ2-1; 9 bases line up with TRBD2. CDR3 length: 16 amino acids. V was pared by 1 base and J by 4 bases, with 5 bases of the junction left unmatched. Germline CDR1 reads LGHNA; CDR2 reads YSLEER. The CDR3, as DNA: TGCGCCAGCAGCCAAGCAGCTAGCGGGGATTACAATGAGCAGTTCTTC. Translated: CASSQAASGDYNEQFF.

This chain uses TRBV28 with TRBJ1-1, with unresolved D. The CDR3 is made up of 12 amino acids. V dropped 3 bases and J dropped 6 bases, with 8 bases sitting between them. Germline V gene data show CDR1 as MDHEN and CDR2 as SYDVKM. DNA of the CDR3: TGTGCCAGCAGTTTTAGGTGGGCTGAAGCTTTCTTT. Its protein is CASSFRWAEAFF. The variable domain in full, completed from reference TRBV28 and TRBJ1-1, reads DVKVTQSSRYLVKRTGEKVFLECVQDMDHENMFWYRQDPGLGLRLIYFSYDVKMKEKGDIPEGYSVSREKKERFSLILESASTNQTSMYLCASSFRWAEAFFGQGTRLTVV.